The entry below describes one T cell receptor (beta chain). The entry originates in a study of blood T cell repertoires in COVID-19. Methods used by the authors: The authors estimated nucleated cell counts from reference gene primer amplification. Here immunoSEQ multiplex PCR was the method, and the copy in TCRdb shows in-frame clones only, minus some. For V, J and clone size, that table is used; D and trimming come from the DNA. The data show some 70,000 clones, 76% seen once. The junction had 3 bases not matched to a gene; V was cut back by 3 bases and J by 2 bases. The CDR3 contains 15 residues. Germline V lookup: CDR1 KGHDR, CDR2 SFDVKD.

The sequenced sample was peripheral blood. The chain joins TRBV24-1 to TRBJ2-3; TRBD1 agrees at 8 bases. This TCR derives from a man in his 60s with COVID-19, enrolled during active disease. The CDR3 reads CATSDPGGFTDTQYF. The CDR3 bases are TGTGCCACCAGTGATCCAGGGGGCTTCACAGATACGCAGTATTTT.